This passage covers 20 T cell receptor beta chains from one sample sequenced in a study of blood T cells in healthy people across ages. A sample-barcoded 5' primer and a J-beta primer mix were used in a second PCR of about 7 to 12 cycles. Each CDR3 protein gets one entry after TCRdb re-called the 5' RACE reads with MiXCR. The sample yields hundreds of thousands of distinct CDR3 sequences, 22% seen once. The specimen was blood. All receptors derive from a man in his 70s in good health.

The chain's CDR3 is CASDQDGNQETQYF. CDR3 bases: TGTGCCAGCGACCAAGACGGAAACCAAGAGACCCAGTACTTC. This rearrangement joins TRBV28 to TRBJ2-5; no clear D gene. Germline assignment: CDR1 MDHEN and CDR2 SYDVKM. Trimming stripped 8 bases from V and 0 bases from J, with 13 bases between. CDR3 length: 14 residues.

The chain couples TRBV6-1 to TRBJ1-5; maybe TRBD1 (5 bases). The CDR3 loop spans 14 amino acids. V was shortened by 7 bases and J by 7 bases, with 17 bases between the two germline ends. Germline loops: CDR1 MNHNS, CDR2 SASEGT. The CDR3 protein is CASTPGVGKQPQHF. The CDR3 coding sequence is TGTGCCAGCACTCCGGGGGTAGGGAAACAGCCCCAGCATTTT.

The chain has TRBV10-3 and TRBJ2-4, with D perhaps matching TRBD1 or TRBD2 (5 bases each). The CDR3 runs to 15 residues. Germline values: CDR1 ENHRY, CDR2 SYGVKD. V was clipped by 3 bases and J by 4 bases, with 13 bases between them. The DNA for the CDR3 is TGTGCCATCAGTGATTCGAGGGACCGAAAAAACATTCAGTACTTC. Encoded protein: CAISDSRDRKNIQYF.

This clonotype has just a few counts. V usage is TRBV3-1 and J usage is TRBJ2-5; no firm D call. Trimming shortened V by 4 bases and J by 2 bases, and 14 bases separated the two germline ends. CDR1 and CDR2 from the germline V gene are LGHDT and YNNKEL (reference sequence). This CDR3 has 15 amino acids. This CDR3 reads CASSRGWVFQETQYF. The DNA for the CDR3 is TGTGCCAGCAGCCGAGGCTGGGTGTTTCAAGAGACCCAGTACTTC.

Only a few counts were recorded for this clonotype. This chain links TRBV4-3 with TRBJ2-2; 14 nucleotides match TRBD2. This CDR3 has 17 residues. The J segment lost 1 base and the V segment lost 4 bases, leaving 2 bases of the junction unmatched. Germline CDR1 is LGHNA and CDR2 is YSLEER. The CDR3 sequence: CASSRLAGGGNTGELFF. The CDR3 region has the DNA TGCGCCAGCAGCCGACTAGCGGGAGGGGGGAACACCGGGGAGCTGTTTTTT.

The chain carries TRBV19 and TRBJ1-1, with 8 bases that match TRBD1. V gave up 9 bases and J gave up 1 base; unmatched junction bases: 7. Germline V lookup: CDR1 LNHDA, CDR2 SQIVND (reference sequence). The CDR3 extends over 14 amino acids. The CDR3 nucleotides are TGTGCCAGCCCTGGACAGGGAGGGAACACTGAAGCTTTCTTT. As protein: CASPGQGGNTEAFF.

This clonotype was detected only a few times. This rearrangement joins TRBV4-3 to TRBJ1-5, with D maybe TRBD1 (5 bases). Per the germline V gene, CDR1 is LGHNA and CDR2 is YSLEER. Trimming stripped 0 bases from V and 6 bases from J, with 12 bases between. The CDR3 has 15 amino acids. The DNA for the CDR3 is TGCGCCAGCAGCCAAGATTCAGGGCCCAGTCAGCCCCAGCATTTT. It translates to CASSQDSGPSQPQHF.

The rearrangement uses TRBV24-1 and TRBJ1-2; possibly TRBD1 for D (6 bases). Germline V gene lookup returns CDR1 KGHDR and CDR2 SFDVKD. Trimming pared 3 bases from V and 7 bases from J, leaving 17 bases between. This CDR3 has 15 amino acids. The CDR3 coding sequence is TGTGCCACCAGTGATCGGGACAAATCCCTTGCTGGCTACACCTTC. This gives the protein CATSDRDKSLAGYTF.

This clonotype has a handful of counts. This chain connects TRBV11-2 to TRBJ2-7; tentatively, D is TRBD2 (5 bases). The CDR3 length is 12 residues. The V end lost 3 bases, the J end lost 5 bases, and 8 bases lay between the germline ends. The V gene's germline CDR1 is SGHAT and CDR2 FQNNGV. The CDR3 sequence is CASSFGEHEQYF. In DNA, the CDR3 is TGTGCCAGCAGCTTTGGGGAGCACGAGCAGTACTTC.

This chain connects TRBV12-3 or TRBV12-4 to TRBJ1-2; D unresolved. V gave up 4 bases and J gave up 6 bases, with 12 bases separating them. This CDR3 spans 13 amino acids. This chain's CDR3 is CASSSPGGDGYTF. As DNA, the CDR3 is TGTGCCAGCAGTTCCCCGGGCGGCGATGGCTACACCTTC.

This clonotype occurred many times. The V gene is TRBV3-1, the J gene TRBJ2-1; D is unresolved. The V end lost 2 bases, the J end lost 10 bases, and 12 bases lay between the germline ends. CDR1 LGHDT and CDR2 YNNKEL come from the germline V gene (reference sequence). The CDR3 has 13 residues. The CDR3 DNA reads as TGTGCCAGCAGCCAATCCTTCCTAGGGGAGCAGTTCTTC. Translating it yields CASSQSFLGEQFF.

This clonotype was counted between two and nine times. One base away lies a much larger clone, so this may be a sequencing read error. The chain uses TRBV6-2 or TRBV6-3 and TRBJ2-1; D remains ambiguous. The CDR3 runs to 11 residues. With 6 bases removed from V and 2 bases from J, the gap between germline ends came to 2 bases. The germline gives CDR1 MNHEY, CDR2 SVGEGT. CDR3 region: CASRPYNEQFF. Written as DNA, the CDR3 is TGTGCCAGCAGGCCCTACAATGAGCAGTTCTTC.

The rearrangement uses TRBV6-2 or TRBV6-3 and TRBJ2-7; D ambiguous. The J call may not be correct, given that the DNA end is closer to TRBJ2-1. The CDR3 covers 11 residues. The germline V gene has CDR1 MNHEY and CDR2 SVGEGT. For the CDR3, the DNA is TGTGCCAGCAGTTACGTCTATGAGCAGTTCTTC. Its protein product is CASSYVYEQFF.

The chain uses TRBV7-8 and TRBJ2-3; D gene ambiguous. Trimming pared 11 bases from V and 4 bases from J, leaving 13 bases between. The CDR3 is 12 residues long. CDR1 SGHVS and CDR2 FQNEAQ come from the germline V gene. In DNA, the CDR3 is TGTGCCGGCCAAGCGCCTGCAGATACGCAGTATTTT. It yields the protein CAGQAPADTQYF.

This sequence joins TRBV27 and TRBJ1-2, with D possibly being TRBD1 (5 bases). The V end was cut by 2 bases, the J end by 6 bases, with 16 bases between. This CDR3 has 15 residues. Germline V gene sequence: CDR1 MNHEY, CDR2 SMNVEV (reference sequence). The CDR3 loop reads CASSLGGAGYHGYTF. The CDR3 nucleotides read TGTGCCAGCAGTTTAGGCGGGGCAGGGTATCATGGCTACACCTTC.

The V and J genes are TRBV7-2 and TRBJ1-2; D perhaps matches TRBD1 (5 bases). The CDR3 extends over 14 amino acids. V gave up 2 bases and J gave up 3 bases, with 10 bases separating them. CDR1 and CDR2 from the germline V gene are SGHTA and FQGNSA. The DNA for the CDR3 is TGTGCCAGCAGCTTAAGCAGGGTAGACTATGGCTACACCTTC. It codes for CASSLSRVDYGYTF.

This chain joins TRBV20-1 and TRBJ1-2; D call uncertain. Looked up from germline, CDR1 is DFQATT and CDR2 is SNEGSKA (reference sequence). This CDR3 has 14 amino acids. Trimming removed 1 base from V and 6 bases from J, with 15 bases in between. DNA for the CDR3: TGCAGTGCTAGAGGGCAAGCTGGTATTGATGGCTACACCTTC. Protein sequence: CSARGQAGIDGYTF.

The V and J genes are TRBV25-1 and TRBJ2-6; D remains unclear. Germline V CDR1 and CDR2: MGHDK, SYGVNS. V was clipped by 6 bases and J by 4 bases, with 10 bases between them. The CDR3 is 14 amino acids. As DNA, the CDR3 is TGTGCCAGCAGCCCTCAGGCGGGGGCCAACGTCCTGACTTTC. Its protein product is CASSPQAGANVLTF. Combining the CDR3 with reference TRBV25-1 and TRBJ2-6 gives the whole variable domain EADIYQTPRYLVIGTGKKITLECSQTMGHDKMYWYQQDPGMELHLIHYSYGVNSTEKGDLSSESTVSRIRTEHFPLTLESARPSHTSQYLCASSPQAGANVLTFGAGSRLTVL.

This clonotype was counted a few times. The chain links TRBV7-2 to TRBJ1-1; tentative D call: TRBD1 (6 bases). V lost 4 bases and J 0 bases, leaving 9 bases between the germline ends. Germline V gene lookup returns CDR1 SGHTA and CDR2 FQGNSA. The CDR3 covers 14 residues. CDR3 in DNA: TGTGCCAGCAGCTACTACAGGGTGAACACTGAAGCTTTCTTT. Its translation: CASSYYRVNTEAFF.

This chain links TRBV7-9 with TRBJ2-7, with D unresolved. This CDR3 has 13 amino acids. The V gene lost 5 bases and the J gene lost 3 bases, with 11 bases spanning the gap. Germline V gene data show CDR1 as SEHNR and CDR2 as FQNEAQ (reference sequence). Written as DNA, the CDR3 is TGTGCCAGCAGCCCTGTAGCACTCTACGAGCAGTACTTC. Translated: CASSPVALYEQYF.